This is a list of T cell receptor beta chains from one sample in a study of CD8 T cells in Susac syndrome. TCRdb itself ran the immunoSEQ multiplex PCR reads through MiXCR, one entry per CDR3 protein. The sample lists roughly 60,000 distinct CDR3 sequences, roughly 92% occurring once. The material sequenced was CD8+ T cells from PBMCs. Every receptor here comes from a human donor in good health. The CDR3 runs from the conserved cysteine through the conserved F or W. The D gene is left open where the match is weak. Rows may omit the clone size; those that give it use once, few, many or a size class.

j_gene,v_gene,d_gene,abundance,CDR3nt,CDR3aa
TRBJ2-3,TRBV18,.,.,TGTGCCAGCCACAGGGAAGCTGAGACAGATACGCAGTATTTT,CASHREAETDTQYF
TRBJ1-1,TRBV27,.,.,TGTGCCAGCAGACAGGGTGGAACTGAAGCTTTCTTT,CASRQGGTEAFF
TRBJ2-3,TRBV27,TRBD2,.,TGTGCCAGCAGGACATTAGCGGGGGGCGCTAGCACAGATACGCAGTATTTT,CASRTLAGGASTDTQYF
TRBJ1-4,TRBV29-1,.,.,TGCAGCGTTGGACTGGGAGTTAATGAAAAACTGTTTTTT,CSVGLGVNEKLFF
TRBJ2-7,TRBV6-6,TRBD2,once,TGTGCCAGCAGGGGCGGGGGGGCATCCGAGCAGTACTTC,CASRGGGASEQYF
TRBJ2-3,TRBV4-1,.,.,TGCGCCAGCAGCCAAGATTTAGCGGCGAGCACAGATACGCAGTATTTT,CASSQDLAASTDTQYF
TRBJ2-3,TRBV12-3/TRBV12-4,TRBD1,.,TGTGCCAGCAGTCCTAACAGGGGACGGAGCACAGATACGCAGTATTTT,CASSPNRGRSTDTQYF
TRBJ1-1,TRBV9,.,.,TGTGCCAGCAGCGTAGGGTCAGGCGGTAACACTGAAGCTTTCTTT,CASSVGSGGNTEAFF
TRBJ1-1,TRBV4-3,.,.,TGCGCCAGCAGCCAAAGGAACGGTGAAGCTTTCTTT,CASSQRNGEAFF
TRBJ2-1,TRBV30,.,.,TGTGCCTGGAGTGCAGACAATGAGCAGTTCTTC,CAWSADNEQFF
TRBJ1-1,TRBV30,.,.,TGTGCCTGGAGTGAGGGGATTGGTAGGACTGAAGCTTTCTTT,CAWSEGIGRTEAFF
TRBJ2-5,TRBV3-1,.,.,TGTGCCAGCATGGGAGAGACCCAGTACTTC,CASMGETQYF
TRBJ1-5,TRBV28,.,.,TGTGCCAGCAGTCCCTCCGGGGGCCTCAATCAGCCCCAGCATTTT,CASSPSGGLNQPQHF
TRBJ2-2,TRBV6-1,.,.,TGTGCCAGCAGTGAAAAGGGGGACACCGGGGAGCTGTTTTTT,CASSEKGDTGELFF
TRBJ2-7,TRBV6-2/TRBV6-3,TRBD1,.,TGTGCCAGCAACATAGACAGGGCCCCCTACGAGCAGTACTTC,CASNIDRAPYEQYF
TRBJ1-4,TRBV11-2,.,.,TGTGCCAGCAGCTCGGGGACCGAGAGGATTGAAAAACTGTTTTTT,CASSSGTERIEKLFF
TRBJ2-7,TRBV20-1,.,.,TGCAGTGCCAAGGAGGGACTTAGCTCCTACGAGCAGTACTTC,CSAKEGLSSYEQYF
TRBJ2-3,TRBV28,.,.,TGTGCCAGCAGCCGTGGGACGGGCACAGATACGCAGTATTTT,CASSRGTGTDTQYF
TRBJ1-2,TRBV6-1,TRBD1,.,TGTGCCAGCAGTGAAACAGGGGGCTGGGGCTACACCTTC,CASSETGGWGYTF
TRBJ1-4,TRBV6-1,TRBD1,.,TGTGCCAGCTGGACAGGGGGGGTCGAAAAACTGTTTTTT,CASWTGGVEKLFF
TRBJ2-1,TRBV6-2/TRBV6-3,.,.,TGTGCCAGCAGTTACTCGACCTTAGCGGAACGACATTCCTACAATGAGCAGTTCTTC,CASSYSTLAERHSYNEQFF
TRBJ1-5,TRBV27,TRBD1,once,TGTGCCAGCAGCCCGTTCGGGACAGGGTCGGGGCCCCAGCATTTT,CASSPFGTGSGPQHF
TRBJ2-1,TRBV9,.,.,TGTGCCAGCAGCGCCCGATTTGGGGATTACAATGAGCAGTTCTTC,CASSARFGDYNEQFF
TRBJ2-3,TRBV4-1,TRBD2,.,TGCGCCAGCAGCCAAGATCGCCTAGCGGGGATCAGCACAGATACGCAGTATTTT,CASSQDRLAGISTDTQYF
TRBJ1-1,TRBV29-1,.,.,TGCAGCGTTGAGGAGGGCGGTTTAGAAGCTTTCTTT,CSVEEGGLEAFF
TRBJ2-7,TRBV5-1,TRBD2,few,TGCGCCAGCAGCTTCGGGGGGGACGACTACGAGCAGTACTTC,CASSFGGDDYEQYF
TRBJ2-1,TRBV27,TRBD1,.,TGTGCCAGCAGCCATAACAGGGGGCACTACAATGAGCAGTTCTTC,CASSHNRGHYNEQFF
TRBJ2-5,TRBV10-3,.,once,TGTGCCATCAGTCCGACAGGCCGGGAGACCCAGTACTTC,CAISPTGRETQYF
TRBJ1-5,TRBV4-1,TRBD1,.,TGCGCCAGCAGCCAAGATCGGGTAACGGGACAGGCTACGTTCGGGCAGCCCCAGCATTTT,CASSQDRVTGQATFGQPQHF
TRBJ1-2,TRBV20-1,TRBD1,.,TGCAGTGCTAGCCACGACCGGACAGGGCGAGGTTATGGCTACACCTTC,CSASHDRTGRGYGYTF
TRBJ2-3,TRBV30,.,.,TGTGCCTGTTACACAGATACGCAGTATTTT,CACYTDTQYF
TRBJ1-1,TRBV6-2/TRBV6-3,.,.,TGTGCCAGCACTATACACGGGGTTGGGACTGAAGCTTTCTTT,CASTIHGVGTEAFF
TRBJ2-7,TRBV2,.,.,TGTGCCAGCAGTGACCTGACCCCGTCCTACGAGCAGTACTTC,CASSDLTPSYEQYF
TRBJ2-5,TRBV11-2,TRBD2,.,TGTGCCAGCAGCCCAGCGGGGGGATTTATGGAGACCCAGTACTTC,CASSPAGGFMETQYF
TRBJ2-3,TRBV6-1,TRBD1,once,TGTGCCAGCAGTATCGGGACAGGTACAGATACGCAGTATTTT,CASSIGTGTDTQYF
TRBJ2-7,TRBV6-1,TRBD1,few,TGTGCCAGCAGTTTTCGGACAGGGTTCTACGAGCAGTACTTC,CASSFRTGFYEQYF
TRBJ2-5,TRBV29-1,TRBD1,.,TGCAGCGTAGACCAGGGGGCAGGGGAGACCCAGTACTTC,CSVDQGAGETQYF
TRBJ2-2,TRBV7-9,TRBD1,.,TGTGCCAGCAGCTTTTGGGGGACAGAGCCGGAGAGAGTGTTTTTT,CASSFWGTEPERVFF
TRBJ1-4,TRBV7-9,TRBD1,.,TGTGCCAGCAGCCCCTGGACAGGACCTAATGAAAAACTGTTTTTT,CASSPWTGPNEKLFF
TRBJ2-1,TRBV6-5,.,.,TGTGCCAGCAGTTACTCGCCAGGGAGCAATGAGCAGTTCTTC,CASSYSPGSNEQFF
TRBJ1-1,TRBV19,.,.,TGTGCCAGTAGTACAGGGGCGGGGGAGTTTTACACTGAAGCTTTCTTT,CASSTGAGEFYTEAFF
TRBJ1-1,TRBV6-5,.,.,TGTGCCAGCAGGGCGGGCTATGATACTGAAGCTTTCTTT,CASRAGYDTEAFF
TRBJ2-7,TRBV5-1,TRBD2,once,TGCGCCAGCAGCCATAGCGGGGACCACTACGAGCAGTACTTC,CASSHSGDHYEQYF
TRBJ2-5,TRBV3-1,TRBD1,.,TGTGCCAGCAGCCAAGAGTTCGGGACAGGGGGCATGGAGACCCAGTACTTC,CASSQEFGTGGMETQYF
TRBJ1-4,TRBV7-9,.,.,TGTGCCAGCAGCTTAGCGCCCCAGATGACAGAAACTAATGAAAAACTGTTTTTT,CASSLAPQMTETNEKLFF
TRBJ1-1,TRBV3-1,.,.,TGTGCCAGCAGCCAAGAGGGCCGTGAAGCTTTCTTT,CASSQEGREAFF
TRBJ2-2,TRBV6-5,TRBD2,few,TGTGCCAGCAGTTACGGGACTAGCGGGGGAAACACCGGGGAGCTGTTTTTT,CASSYGTSGGNTGELFF
TRBJ1-1,TRBV7-2,.,.,TGTGCCAGCAGCTTAGGTCATAGAGGCACTGAAGCTTTCTTT,CASSLGHRGTEAFF
TRBJ2-1,TRBV6-2/TRBV6-3,.,.,TGTGCCACGGCCGGGGTCTACAATGAGCAGTTCTTC,CATAGVYNEQFF
TRBJ2-7,TRBV4-2,TRBD2,.,TGTGCCAGCAGCCAAGACCGTAGCGGGGGCCCTTACGAGCAGTACTTC,CASSQDRSGGPYEQYF
TRBJ1-5,TRBV28,.,once,TGTGCCAGCAGCCCTAGGGTTCAGCCCCAGCATTTT,CASSPRVQPQHF
TRBJ1-2,TRBV3-1,TRBD1,.,TGTGCCAGCAGCCAAGAGGGGGAGGGGGCCTATGGCTACACCTTC,CASSQEGEGAYGYTF
TRBJ1-1,TRBV13,.,.,TGTGCCAGCAAAATACATCGTGGGACTGAAGCTTTCTTT,CASKIHRGTEAFF
TRBJ1-2,TRBV27,.,.,TGTGCCAGCAAGGAACGCGGGGGATATGGCTACACCTTC,CASKERGGYGYTF
TRBJ2-1,TRBV2,.,.,TGTGCCAGCAGTGACTTCCCGGGGGCATACAATGAGCAGTTCTTC,CASSDFPGAYNEQFF
TRBJ1-6,TRBV3-1,.,.,TGTGCCAGCAGCCAAGGGTTGCCCGAGAGCTCCTATAATTCACCCCTCCACTTT,CASSQGLPESSYNSPLHF